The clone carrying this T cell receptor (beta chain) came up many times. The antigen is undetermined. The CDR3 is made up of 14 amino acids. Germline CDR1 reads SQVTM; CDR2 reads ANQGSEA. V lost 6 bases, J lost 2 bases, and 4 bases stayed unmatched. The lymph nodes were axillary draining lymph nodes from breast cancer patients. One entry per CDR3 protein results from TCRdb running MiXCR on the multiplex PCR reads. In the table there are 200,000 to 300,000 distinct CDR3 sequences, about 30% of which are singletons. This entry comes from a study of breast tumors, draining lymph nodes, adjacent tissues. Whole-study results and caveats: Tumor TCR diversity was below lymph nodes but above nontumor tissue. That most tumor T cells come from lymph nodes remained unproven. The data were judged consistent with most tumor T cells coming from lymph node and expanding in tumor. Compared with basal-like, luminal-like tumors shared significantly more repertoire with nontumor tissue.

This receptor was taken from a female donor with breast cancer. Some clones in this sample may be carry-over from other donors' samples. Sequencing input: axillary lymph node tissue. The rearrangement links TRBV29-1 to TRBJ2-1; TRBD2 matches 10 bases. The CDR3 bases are TGCAGCGTCCTAGCGGGAGTGGCCTACAATGAGCAGTTCTTC. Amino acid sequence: CSVLAGVAYNEQFF.